The clone carrying this TCR beta chain was counted a single time. This sample is part of a study of blood T cell repertoires in COVID-19. Assay: immunoSEQ multiplex PCR; the TCRdb copy retains only in-frame clones and omits some. The top ten clones hold roughly 17% of a sample with fewer than 200,000 clones, 70% to 85% of them seen once. Enrolled through a virtual design, the participants were between 18 and 89 years of age and came from about two dozen US areas. Cohort assignment relied on participant-reported clinical history. Symptom resolution, clearance, or two negative PCRs marked donors in Cohort 3 as recovered. V shed 3 bases and J 6 bases; nucleotides not matched to a gene: 6. The length of the CDR3 is 14 residues. Germline values: CDR1 LGHDT, CDR2 YNNKEL (reference sequence).

Input material: PBMCs or T cells enriched from blood (not recorded which). The source is a woman between 45 and 60 years old who had recovered from COVID-19. J is TRBJ2-7 and V is TRBV3-1 (or the pseudogene TRBV3-2); 9 bases agree with TRBD2. The CDR3 DNA is TGTGCCAGCAGCCACTTAGCGGGAGTTCCCGAGCAGTACTTC. As protein: CASSHLAGVPEQYF.